This T cell receptor beta chain was sequenced for a study of T cell clonality in common variable immunodeficiency. V shed 4 bases and J shed 9 bases, with 17 bases lying between them. Germline CDR1 SGHRS, CDR2 YFSETQ. This CDR3 is built from 15 residues. Heparinized whole blood, roughly 4.5 to 9 ml, came from each donor. Assay used: immunoSEQ multiplex PCR; TCRdb lists only in-frame clones, some missing. The sample presents about 52,000 clones, none singletons. This clone appeared many times. Its matching antigen is unknown. The read terminates 3 residues before the CDR3 end, so the remaining end is supplied by the germline J gene. Overall study findings and caveats: Compared with healthy controls, CVID subjects showed increased TCRbeta clonality, mostly in about a third. Shared TCRbeta clones were fewer between CVID subjects than controls.

Input material: peripheral blood mononuclear cells. This chain connects TRBV5-1 to TRBJ1-6; D is perhaps TRBD1 (5 bases). The receptor's source is a person aged 18 to 70 in good health. CDR3 DNA (partial): TGCGCCAGCAGCCGAGAGGGGCGGATTAGTTCACCC. Its protein is CASSREGRISSP. The entire CDR3 protein reads CASSREGRISSPLHF. The entire variable domain, with the rest obtained from reference TRBV5-1 and TRBJ1-6, is as follows: KAGVTQTPRYLIKTRGQQVTLSCSPISGHRSVSWYQQTPGQGLQFLFEYFSETQRNKGNFPGRFSGRQFSNSRSEMNVSTLELGDSALYLCASSREGRISSPLHFGNGTRLTVT.